This record covers a single T cell receptor (beta chain). Its antigen remains unknown. The data derive from a study of T cell responses to AZD1222 COVID-19 vaccine. Whole-study results and caveats: Vaccine-associated CD4 TCRs ranged over spike, dominating at 160-218 and 743-854.

Germline lookup yields CDR1 SGHRS and CDR2 YFSETQ. The CDR3 is 18 residues long. The V end was cut by 0 bases, the J end by 0 bases, with 13 bases between. The data were produced by immunoSEQ multiplex PCR, yet TCRdb's version contains in-frame clones alone and is incomplete. Found here are around 100,000 clones, roughly 88% of them singletons; the top ten hold about 5%. The sequence was collected from an adult in good health. The sample in question was peripheral blood, obtained on day 0 of AZD1222 vaccination. This chain connects TRBV5-1 to TRBJ1-6; D uncertain. CDR3 nucleotide sequence: TGCGCCAGCAGCTTGGTGGGATCTTCGAGCTCCTATAATTCACCCCTCCACTTT. Its translation: CASSLVGSSSSYNSPLHF.